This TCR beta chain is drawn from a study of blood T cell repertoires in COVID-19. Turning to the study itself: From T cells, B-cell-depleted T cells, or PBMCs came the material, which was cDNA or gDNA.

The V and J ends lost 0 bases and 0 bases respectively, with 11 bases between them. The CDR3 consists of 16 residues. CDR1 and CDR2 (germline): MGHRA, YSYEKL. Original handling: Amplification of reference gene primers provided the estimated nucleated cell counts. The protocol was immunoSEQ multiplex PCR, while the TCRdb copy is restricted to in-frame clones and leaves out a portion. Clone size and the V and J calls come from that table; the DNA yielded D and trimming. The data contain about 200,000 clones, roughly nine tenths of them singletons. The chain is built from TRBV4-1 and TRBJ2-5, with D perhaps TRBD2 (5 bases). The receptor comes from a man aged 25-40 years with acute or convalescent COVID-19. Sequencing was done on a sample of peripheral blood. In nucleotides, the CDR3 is TGCGCCAGCAGCCAAGAGAGGGTCGGACACCAAGAGACCCAGTACTTC. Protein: CASSQERVGHQETQYF.